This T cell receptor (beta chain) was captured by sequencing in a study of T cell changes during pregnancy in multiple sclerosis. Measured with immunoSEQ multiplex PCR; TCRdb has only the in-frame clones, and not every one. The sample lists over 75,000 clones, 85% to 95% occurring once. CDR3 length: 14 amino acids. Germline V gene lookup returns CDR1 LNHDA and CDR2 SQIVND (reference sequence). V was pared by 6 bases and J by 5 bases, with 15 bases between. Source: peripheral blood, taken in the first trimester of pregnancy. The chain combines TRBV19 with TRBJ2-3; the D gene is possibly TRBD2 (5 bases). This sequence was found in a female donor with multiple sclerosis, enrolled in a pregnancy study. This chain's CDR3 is CASSSGVRVDTQYF. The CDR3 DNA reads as TGTGCCAGTAGCTCCGGGGTCCGCGTAGATACGCAGTATTTT.